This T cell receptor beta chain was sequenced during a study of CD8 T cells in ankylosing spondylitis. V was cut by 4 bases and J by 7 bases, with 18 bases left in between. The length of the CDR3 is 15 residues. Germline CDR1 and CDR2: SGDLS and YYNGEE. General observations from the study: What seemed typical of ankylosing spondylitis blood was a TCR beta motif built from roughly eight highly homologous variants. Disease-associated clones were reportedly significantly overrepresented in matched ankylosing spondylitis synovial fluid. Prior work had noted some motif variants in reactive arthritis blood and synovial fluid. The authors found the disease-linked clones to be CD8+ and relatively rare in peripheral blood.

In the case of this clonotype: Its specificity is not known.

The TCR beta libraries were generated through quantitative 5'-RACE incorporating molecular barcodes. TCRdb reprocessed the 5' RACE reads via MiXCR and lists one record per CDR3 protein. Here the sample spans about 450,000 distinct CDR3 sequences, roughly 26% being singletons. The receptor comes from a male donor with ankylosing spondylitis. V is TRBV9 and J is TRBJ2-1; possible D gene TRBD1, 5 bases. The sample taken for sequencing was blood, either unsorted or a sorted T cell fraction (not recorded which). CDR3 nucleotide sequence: TGTGCCAGCAGCAGGACAACGGCGGTCGTGAATGAGCAGTTCTTC. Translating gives CASSRTTAVVNEQFF.